This TCR beta chain comes out of a study of blood T cell repertoires in COVID-19. Study background: Nucleic acid was either cDNA or gDNA, and it came from T cells, B-cell-depleted T cells, or PBMCs.

Participant-given clinical history determined each cohort assignment. This CDR3 region has 13 residues. The germline V gene has CDR1 SGHDN and CDR2 FVKESK. Trimming stripped 1 base from V and 9 bases from J, with 13 bases between. The protocol was immunoSEQ multiplex PCR, while the TCRdb copy is restricted to in-frame clones and leaves out a portion. The sample includes 400,000 to 500,000 clones, more than 75% of them seen just once. Sequenced sample: PBMCs or T cells enriched from blood (not recorded which). The rearrangement links TRBV14 to TRBJ2-7; perhaps TRBD2 as D (6 bases). The sequence derives from a woman between 40 and 55 years old who had recovered from COVID-19. Here the CDR3 reads CASSQGILAGQYF. For the CDR3, the DNA is TGTGCCAGCAGCCAAGGAATACTAGCCGGGCAGTACTTC.